These 17 T cell receptor beta chains came from one sample sequenced in a study of blood T cell repertoires in COVID-19. Only in-frame clones appear in the TCRdb table, and some are missing; sequencing was by immunoSEQ multiplex PCR. The sample holds about 120,000 clones, 75% to 95% seen once. Sequencing was done on a sample of peripheral blood. These TCRs come from a human donor with active COVID-19. The donor label of this sample is uncertain.

This clone appeared a single time. The gene calls are TRBV6-6 and TRBJ1-2, with D possibly TRBD1 on 5 matching bases. V was shortened by 5 bases and J by 8 bases, with 15 bases between the two germline ends. This CDR3 contains 13 residues. Per germline, CDR1 MNHNY and CDR2 SVGAGI (reference sequence). The CDR3 reads CASSRALGQGYTF. CDR3 in DNA: TGTGCCAGCAGTCGGGCCTTGGGGCAAGGCTACACCTTC.

The chain links TRBV27 to TRBJ1-2; 8 nucleotides line up with TRBD1. This CDR3 is built from 13 residues. Germline CDR1 is MNHEY and CDR2 is SMNVEV (reference sequence). The J segment lost 6 bases and the V segment lost 6 bases, leaving 6 bases of the junction unmatched. CDR3 sequence (DNA): TGTGCCAGCAGGGGTCAGGGGGCAGATGGCTACACCTTC. It yields the protein CASRGQGADGYTF.

The genes are TRBV3-1 (or the pseudogene TRBV3-2) and TRBJ1-2, with D possibly matching TRBD1 (6 bases). CDR1 is LGHDT, CDR2 YNNKEL, per germline (reference sequence). This CDR3 has 14 amino acids. The V end lost 6 bases, the J end lost 4 bases, and 15 bases lay between the germline ends. This chain's CDR3 is CASSYATGSYGYTF. CDR3 in DNA: TGTGCCAGCAGTTACGCGACAGGTAGCTATGGCTACACCTTC.

CDR3 bases: TGTGCCAGCAGCTTAGTGCCGGCGGGAGAGACCCAGTACTTC. This encodes CASSLVPAGETQYF. The chain has TRBV11-2 and TRBJ2-5; D is perhaps TRBD2 (5 bases). The V and J ends lost 1 base and 4 bases respectively, with 10 bases between them. The CDR3 extends over 14 amino acids. CDR1 and CDR2 from the germline V gene are SGHAT and FQNNGV.

V and J are TRBV5-4 and TRBJ2-3; the match to TRBD2 covers 15 bases. Germline V gene lookup returns CDR1 SGHNT and CDR2 YYREEE (reference sequence). The length of the CDR3 is 18 residues. The junction had 8 bases not matched to a gene; V was cut back by 3 bases and J by 3 bases. The CDR3 bases are TGTGCCAGCAGCTCCCGGACTAGCGGGGGGGCCCGAACAGATACGCAGTATTTT. Translated, it gives CASSSRTSGGARTDTQYF.

The chain is built from TRBV24-1 and TRBJ2-2; 11 nucleotides align to TRBD1. The V and J ends lost 9 bases and 6 bases, in that order; junction bases with no gene match: 2. The CDR3 totals 13 residues. Germline V lookup: CDR1 KGHDR, CDR2 SFDVKD. CDR3 sequence reads: CATGTGGSGELFF. CDR3 coding DNA: TGTGCCACCGGGACAGGGGGTTCCGGGGAGCTGTTTTTT.

The rearrangement uses TRBV6-2 or TRBV6-3 and TRBJ1-1; 7 bases match TRBD1. J was trimmed by 10 bases and V by 7 bases; bases with no gene match: 21. The CDR3 has 16 residues. Germline lookup yields CDR1 MNHEY and CDR2 SVGEGT. This chain's CDR3 is CASNPYFDRETPGAFF. In nucleotides, the CDR3 is TGTGCCAGCAACCCTTACTTCGACAGGGAAACGCCGGGAGCTTTCTTT.

CDR3 amino acids: CASSYQDTQKYEQFF. The CDR3 DNA is TGTGCCAGCAGTTACCAGGACACACAAAAGTATGAGCAGTTCTTC. The chain employs TRBV6-7 and TRBJ2-1; possibly TRBD1 for D (5 bases). TRBV6-7 is identified as an open reading frame with a role that is uncertain. The V end lost 2 bases, the J end lost 8 bases, and 16 bases lay between the germline ends. The CDR3 consists of 15 residues.

The CDR3 region has the DNA TGTGCCAGCAGCTTGCAGGGGGGCGGAGTGACTGAAGCTTTCTTT. Translation: CASSLQGGGVTEAFF. The chain carries TRBV5-5 and TRBJ1-1, with 7 bases fitting TRBD1. Germline CDR1 is SGHKS and CDR2 is YYEKEE (reference sequence). V trimming: 1 base; J trimming: 5 bases; junction bases outside the gene matches: 8. CDR3 length equals 15 residues. The full variable domain, completed using reference TRBV5-5 and TRBJ1-1, is DAGVTQSPTHLIKTRGQQVTLRCSPISGHKSVSWYQQVLGQGPQFIFQYYEKEERGRGNFPDRFSARQFPNYSSELNVNALLLGDSALYLCASSLQGGGVTEAFFGQGTRLTVV.

The chain uses TRBV11-2 and TRBJ1-4; possible D gene TRBD1, 6 bases. Germline CDR1 is SGHAT and CDR2 is FQNNGV. This CDR3 is 15 amino acids long. The V and J ends lost 5 bases and 7 bases respectively, with 17 bases between them. The CDR3 bases are TGTGCCAGCAGCCCAACAGGGAGCCTTACTGAAAAACTGTTTTTT. This gives the protein CASSPTGSLTEKLFF.

This chain uses TRBV5-1 with TRBJ2-1; 11 bases align to TRBD2. The CDR3 length is 15 residues. V lost 0 bases and J lost 10; bases outside the gene matches: 6. Per germline, CDR1 SGHRS and CDR2 YFSETQ. The CDR3 here is CASSLVSGGALEQFF. The CDR3 coding sequence is TGCGCCAGCAGCTTGGTTAGCGGGGGGGCTTTGGAGCAGTTCTTC.

The chain carries TRBV6-4 and TRBJ2-7; 10 bases match TRBD2. The germline V gene has CDR1 MRHNA and CDR2 SNTAGT. The CDR3 is 15 amino acids. The V and J ends lost 6 bases and 1 base, in that order; junction bases with no gene match: 6. Here the CDR3 reads CASSVTSGESYEQYF. Here the CDR3 DNA reads TGTGCCAGCAGCGTTACTAGCGGGGAATCCTACGAGCAGTACTTC.

The chain combines TRBV25-1 with TRBJ2-1, with TRBD1 identical over 11 bases. With 3 bases clipped from V and 0 bases from J, the junction kept 4 bases outside the gene matches. CDR1 and CDR2 (germline): MGHDK, SYGVNS. CDR3 size: 17 residues. CDR3 coding DNA: TGTGCCAGCAGTGATCCCGGGACAGGGGGCTCCTACAATGAGCAGTTCTTC. Protein: CASSDPGTGGSYNEQFF.

This clone showed up just a few times. This chain uses TRBV2 with TRBJ2-4, with unresolved D. Germline loops: CDR1 SNHLY, CDR2 FYNNEI. V lost 3 bases, J lost 2 bases, and 11 bases lay in between. The CDR3 runs 15 residues. The CDR3 region is CASSDASLTKNIQYF. The CDR3 bases are TGTGCCAGCAGTGATGCTAGTCTTACCAAAAACATTCAGTACTTC.

This chain uses TRBV29-1 with TRBJ1-3; D call uncertain. Trimming took off 6 bases at V and 4 bases at J, with 16 bases between the two ends. Per germline, CDR1 SQVTM and CDR2 ANQGSEA. The length of the CDR3 is 14 residues. CDR3 nucleotide sequence: TGCAGCGTAAAATCGGGGAAATCAGGAAACACCATATATTTT. This encodes CSVKSGKSGNTIYF.

This clone was seen more than once but under ten times. V is TRBV7-6 and J is TRBJ1-4; TRBD1 aligns across 9 bases. Per the germline V gene, CDR1 is SGHVS and CDR2 is FNYEAQ. Germline trimming cut 4 bases from V and 3 bases from J; bases unmatched to any gene: 3. CDR3 size: 15 residues. This CDR3 is CASSSQGAANEKLFF. The CDR3 nucleotides are TGTGCCAGCAGCTCACAGGGGGCGGCTAATGAAAAACTGTTTTTT.

The chain employs TRBV2 and TRBJ1-2; D unresolved. Trimming took 3 bases from V and 8 from J, leaving 19 bases between them. The CDR3 runs 15 residues. Germline CDR1 and CDR2: SNHLY and FYNNEI. The CDR3 DNA is TGTGCCAGCAGTGATCACCCCCGGGGTTTTGAAGGCTACACCTTC. It specifies CASSDHPRGFEGYTF.